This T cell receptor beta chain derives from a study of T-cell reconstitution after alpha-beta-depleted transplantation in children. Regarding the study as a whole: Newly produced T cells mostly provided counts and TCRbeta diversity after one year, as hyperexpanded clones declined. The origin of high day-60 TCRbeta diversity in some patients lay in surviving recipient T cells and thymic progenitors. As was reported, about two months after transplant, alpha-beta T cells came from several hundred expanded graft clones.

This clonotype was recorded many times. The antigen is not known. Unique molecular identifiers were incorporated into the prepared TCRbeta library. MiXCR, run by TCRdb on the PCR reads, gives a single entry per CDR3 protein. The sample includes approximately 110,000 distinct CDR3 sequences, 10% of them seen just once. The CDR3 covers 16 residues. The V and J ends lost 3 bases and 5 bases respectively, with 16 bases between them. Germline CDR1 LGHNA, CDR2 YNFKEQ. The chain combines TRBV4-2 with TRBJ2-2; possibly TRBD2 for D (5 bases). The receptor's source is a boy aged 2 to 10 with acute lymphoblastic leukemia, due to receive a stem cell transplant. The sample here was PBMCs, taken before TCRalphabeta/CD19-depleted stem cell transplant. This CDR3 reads CASSHEDGGWTGELFF. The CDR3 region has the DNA TGTGCCAGCAGCCACGAAGATGGCGGGTGGACCGGGGAGCTGTTTTTT.